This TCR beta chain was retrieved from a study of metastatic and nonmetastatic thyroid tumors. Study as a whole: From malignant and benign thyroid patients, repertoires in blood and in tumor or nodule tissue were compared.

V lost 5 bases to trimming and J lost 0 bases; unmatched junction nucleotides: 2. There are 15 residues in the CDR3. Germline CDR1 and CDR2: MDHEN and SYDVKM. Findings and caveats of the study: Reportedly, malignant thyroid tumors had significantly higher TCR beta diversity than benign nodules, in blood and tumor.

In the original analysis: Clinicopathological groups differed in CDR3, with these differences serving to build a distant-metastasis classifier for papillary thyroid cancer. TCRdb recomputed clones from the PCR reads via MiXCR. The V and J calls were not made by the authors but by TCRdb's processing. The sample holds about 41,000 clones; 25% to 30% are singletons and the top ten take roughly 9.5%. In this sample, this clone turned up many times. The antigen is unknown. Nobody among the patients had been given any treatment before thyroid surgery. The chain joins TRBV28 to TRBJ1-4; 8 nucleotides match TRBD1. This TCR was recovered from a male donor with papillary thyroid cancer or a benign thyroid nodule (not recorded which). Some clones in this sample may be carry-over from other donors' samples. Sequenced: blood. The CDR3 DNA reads TGTGCCAGCAGTCTGGACAGGGCAACTAATGAAAAACTGTTTTTT. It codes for CASSLDRATNEKLFF. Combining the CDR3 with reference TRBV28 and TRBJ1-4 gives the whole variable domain DVKVTQSSRYLVKRTGEKVFLECVQDMDHENMFWYRQDPGLGLRLIYFSYDVKMKEKGDIPEGYSVSREKKERFSLILESASTNQTSMYLCASSLDRATNEKLFFGSGTQLSVL.